This T cell receptor beta chain was sequenced in a study of cytomegalovirus exposure and HLA in healthy donors. Notes on the study in general: Rare TCR sequences predominated, though certain public TCRs were found in many donors. As was reported, the classifier diagnosed cytomegalovirus status with high specificity and sensitivity. Among TCR beta chains of equal frequency, HLA-associated ones were more clonally expanded in a later analysis. One later analysis reportedly identified an Asian-associated ancestry cluster that showed fewer N-insertions than the roughly 700-donor mean.

This PCR relied on a set of 60 Vbeta primers and 13 Jbeta primers. TCRdb's copy holds only in-frame clones and misses some; the assay was immunoSEQ multiplex PCR. The sample consists of around 250,000 clones, about nine tenths of them appearing once. In the case of this clone: Its target is unknown.

The germline gives CDR1 MNHNS, CDR2 SASEGT. The CDR3 is made up of 14 amino acids. V gave up 5 bases and J gave up 2 bases, with 10 bases separating them. The sequence derives from a girl aged 2-10 years in good health and CMV-seronegative. The chain is built from TRBV6-1 and TRBJ1-5; maybe TRBD1 (5 bases). The specimen was PBMCs. DNA of the CDR3: TGTGCCAGCAGTTTAGGGGCCGGCAATCAGCCCCAGCATTTT. It yields the protein CASSLGAGNQPQHF.